Below are 29 T cell receptor beta chains sequenced from a single sample in a study of blood T cell repertoires in COVID-19. TCRdb's table, derived via immunoSEQ multiplex PCR, lists solely in-frame clones and lacks some. Here the sample spans 250,000 to 350,000 clones, 85% to 90% being singletons. The sample was peripheral blood. Source of these receptors: a man aged 25-45 years with acute or convalescent COVID-19.

This chain connects TRBV5-4 to TRBJ1-3; no clear D gene. The CDR3 is 16 amino acids. V was cut by 4 bases and J by 0 bases, with 14 bases left in between. Germline V gives CDR1 SGHNT, CDR2 YYREEE (reference sequence). The CDR3 bases are TGTGCCAGCAGCGATGTCACAGAAGACTCTGGAAACACCATATATTTT. Protein: CASSDVTEDSGNTIYF.

The V and J genes are TRBV7-3 and TRBJ2-3, with 9 bases lining up with TRBD2. The CDR3 loop spans 16 amino acids. V shed 6 bases and J 5 bases; nucleotides not matched to a gene: 12. The germline CDR1 and CDR2 sequences are SGHTA and FQGTGA. CDR3 sequence reads: CASRRGGALAGDTQYF. In DNA form, the CDR3 reads TGTGCCAGCAGACGCGGGGGGGCCTTAGCGGGAGATACGCAGTATTTT.

This clone was observed a few times. The rearrangement uses TRBV28 and TRBJ1-6, with TRBD1 matching 8 bases. CDR1 and CDR2 (germline): MDHEN, SYDVKM. Trimming at V came to 9 bases and at J to 5 bases, leaving 3 bases not matched to a gene. The CDR3 sequence is 13 residues long. Written as DNA, the CDR3 is TGTGCCAGTAGACAGGGGAATAATTCACCCCTCCACTTT. Translation: CASRQGNNSPLHF.

The gene calls are TRBV3-1 (or the pseudogene TRBV3-2) and TRBJ2-3; D remains unclear. Deletions cut 4 bases from V and 0 bases from J, with 14 bases between. The CDR3 sequence is 16 residues long. CDR1 is LGHDT and CDR2 is YNNKEL in the germline V gene (reference sequence). CDR3 sequence: CASSPGARVSTDTQYF. In DNA, the CDR3 is TGTGCCAGCAGCCCTGGTGCGCGCGTTAGCACAGATACGCAGTATTTT.

The V call is TRBV6-6, the J call TRBJ2-7; a weak D match, TRBD1 (6 bases). Per the germline V gene, CDR1 is MNHNY and CDR2 is SVGAGI (reference sequence). The CDR3 extends over 12 amino acids. The V gene lost 5 bases and the J gene lost 7 bases, with 12 bases spanning the gap. The CDR3 region is CASSPTGIEQYF. The CDR3 nucleotides read TGTGCCAGCAGTCCCACAGGGATTGAGCAGTACTTC.

The CDR3 here is CASTLAGLAGFSTDTQYF. CDR3 nucleotides: TGTGCCAGCACCCTAGCCGGACTAGCGGGGTTTAGCACAGATACGCAGTATTTT. This chain links TRBV28 with TRBJ2-3; 12 positions match TRBD2. Germline values: CDR1 MDHEN, CDR2 SYDVKM. With 7 bases clipped from V and 0 bases from J, the junction kept 11 bases outside the gene matches. The CDR3 extends over 18 amino acids.

This chain links TRBV18 with TRBJ2-7; a weak D match, TRBD2 (6 bases). Deletions cut 3 bases from V and 7 bases from J, with 19 bases between. This CDR3 region has 15 residues. In germline, CDR1 is KGHSH, CDR2 LQKENI. In nucleotides, the CDR3 is TGTGCCAGCTCACCGAACCTAGCGAGGTCAGGGGAGCAGTACTTC. Protein product: CASSPNLARSGEQYF.

J is TRBJ2-6 and V is TRBV6-6; D unresolved. V lost 8 bases, J lost 0 bases, and 8 bases lay in between. The CDR3 extends over 14 amino acids. The germline gives CDR1 MNHNY, CDR2 SVGAGI (reference sequence). Here the CDR3 DNA reads TGTGCCAGCTTCGGTAGCTCTGGGGCCAACGTCCTGACTTTC. Translated: CASFGSSGANVLTF.

The chain has TRBV5-1 and TRBJ2-3, with 13 nucleotides matching TRBD2. CDR3 size: 15 residues. V shed 3 bases and J 4 bases; nucleotides not matched to a gene: 2. Germline values: CDR1 SGHRS, CDR2 YFSETQ. The CDR3 DNA reads as TGCGCCAGCAGCTACGGACTAGCGGGGGCAGATACGCAGTATTTT. Protein product: CASSYGLAGADTQYF.

The rearrangement joins TRBV5-1 to TRBJ2-1, with 8 bases lining up with TRBD2. The CDR3 runs to 14 residues. V lost 1 base to trimming and J lost 8 bases; unmatched junction nucleotides: 5. Germline CDR1 SGHRS, CDR2 YFSETQ. The CDR3 spells CASSLPSGSDEQFF. The CDR3 coding sequence is TGCGCCAGCAGCTTGCCCAGCGGGAGCGATGAGCAGTTCTTC.

The chain employs TRBV6-1 and TRBJ1-5; 9 positions agree with TRBD1. V was pared by 1 base and J by 4 bases, with 2 bases of the junction left unmatched. Germline CDR1 is MNHNS and CDR2 is SASEGT. The CDR3 runs 15 residues. The CDR3 protein is CASSEGGQGNQPQHF. Written as DNA, the CDR3 is TGTGCCAGCAGTGAAGGGGGACAGGGAAATCAGCCCCAGCATTTT.

The genes are TRBV19 and TRBJ1-2; unclear D gene. CDR1 is LNHDA, CDR2 SQIVND, per germline (reference sequence). The CDR3 extends over 13 amino acids. The V gene lost 2 bases and the J gene lost 7 bases, with 11 bases spanning the gap. The CDR3 DNA follows: TGTGCCAGTAGTATAAGCCCGCGGAGTGGCTACACCTTC. Amino acids: CASSISPRSGYTF.

The genes are TRBV20-1 and TRBJ2-2, with D possibly TRBD1 on 6 matching bases. The CDR3 has 14 residues. V was pared by 3 bases and J by 7 bases, with 15 bases between. Germline lookup yields CDR1 DFQATT and CDR2 SNEGSKA (reference sequence). The CDR3 DNA sequence: TGCAGTGCTAGTACTTCAGGGGCGGGCGGGGAGCTGTTTTTT. Translating gives CSASTSGAGGELFF.

CDR3 in amino acids: CASSVVSTGGSYTF. The CDR3 coding sequence is TGTGCCAGCAGCGTAGTTTCGACAGGGGGTAGCTACACCTTC. The rearrangement uses TRBV9 and TRBJ1-2; 9 positions agree with TRBD1. CDR3 size: 14 residues. V lost 0 bases to trimming and J lost 9 bases; unmatched junction nucleotides: 6. The germline V gene encodes CDR1 SGDLS and CDR2 YYNGEE.

This clone appeared a single time. The V gene is TRBV11-1, the J gene TRBJ2-5; a weak D match, TRBD1 (5 bases). V gave up 2 bases and J gave up 2 bases, with 12 bases separating them. Germline assignment: CDR1 SGHAT and CDR2 FQDESV (reference sequence). The CDR3 covers 15 residues. The CDR3, as DNA: TGTGCCAGCAGCTTAAACCCCCAGGGACAAGAGACCCAGTACTTC. It translates to CASSLNPQGQETQYF.

This chain connects TRBV19 to TRBJ1-5; no clear D. Germline values: CDR1 LNHDA, CDR2 SQIVND (reference sequence). The CDR3 totals 16 residues. V shed 0 bases and J shed 2 bases, with 11 bases lying between them. The CDR3 protein is CASSIEHLMGNQPQHF. CDR3 DNA sequence: TGTGCCAGTAGTATAGAGCACTTGATGGGCAATCAGCCCCAGCATTTT. Drawing the rest from reference TRBV19 and TRBJ1-5, the complete variable domain is DGGITQSPKYLFRKEGQNVTLSCEQNLNHDAMYWYRQDPGQGLRLIYYSQIVNDFQKGDIAEGYSVSREKKESFPLTVTSAQKNPTAFYLCASSIEHLMGNQPQHFGDGTRLSIL.

This clone showed up just once. The chain combines TRBV28 with TRBJ1-2, with 7 bases identical to TRBD1. CDR1 and CDR2 from the germline V gene are MDHEN and SYDVKM. With 10 bases clipped from V and 7 bases from J, the junction kept 12 bases outside the gene matches. CDR3 length equals 13 residues. This CDR3 is CATTAQGVGGYTF. The CDR3 bases are TGTGCCACCACGGCTCAGGGGGTTGGTGGCTACACCTTC.

About this clone itself: Within the sample, other DNA sequences also encode this same CDR3. The chain couples TRBV20-1 to TRBJ2-3; D not certain. Germline lookup yields CDR1 DFQATT and CDR2 SNEGSKA (reference sequence). CDR3 length: 10 residues. Trimming left V 5 bases short and J 6 bases short, with 6 bases between. The CDR3 DNA follows: TGCAGTGCTCCTTTTGATACGCAGTATTTT. Its protein is CSAPFDTQYF.

The gene calls are TRBV29-1 and TRBJ2-5, with D perhaps TRBD1 (6 bases). Per germline, CDR1 SQVTM and CDR2 ANQGSEA. The CDR3 has 12 residues. V dropped 6 bases and J dropped 4 bases, with 12 bases sitting between them. DNA of the CDR3: TGCAGCGTGAGGGGACACGGAGAGACCCAGTACTTC. Its protein is CSVRGHGETQYF. Full variable domain (rest looked up from reference TRBV29-1 and TRBJ2-5): SAVISQKPSRDICQRGTSLTIQCQVDSQVTMMFWYRQQPGQSLTLIATANQGSEATYESGFVIDKFPISRPNLTFSTLTVSNMSPEDSSIYLCSVRGHGETQYFGPGTRLLVL.

This chain joins TRBV9 and TRBJ2-1, with D perhaps matching TRBD1 (6 bases). Germline loops: CDR1 SGDLS, CDR2 YYNGEE. With 2 bases removed from V and 3 bases from J, the gap between germline ends came to 12 bases. CDR3 length: 15 amino acids. The CDR3 DNA reads as TGTGCCAGCAGCGTGGACGGACAGTACTACAATGAGCAGTTCTTC. Encoded protein: CASSVDGQYYNEQFF. Full variable domain (rest looked up from reference TRBV9 and TRBJ2-1): DSGVTQTPKHLITATGQRVTLRCSPRSGDLSVYWYQQSLDQGLQFLIQYYNGEERAKGNILERFSAQQFPDLHSELNLSSLELGDSALYFCASSVDGQYYNEQFFGPGTRLTVL.

The chain uses TRBV19 and TRBJ1-2, with D uncertain. Between the trimmed V and J ends, which lost 6 bases and 5 bases, there was a span of 22 bases. There are 16 residues in the CDR3. Germline-derived CDR1 and CDR2 are LNHDA and SQIVND (reference sequence). The CDR3, as DNA: TGTGCCAGTAGCACATCCCGAGGGAGTTCCTATTATGGCTACACCTTC. Protein product: CASSTSRGSSYYGYTF.

The chain carries TRBV28 and TRBJ2-7; 10 nucleotides agree with TRBD2. After removal of 6 bases from V and 3 bases from J, the junction contained 11 bases not matched to a gene. The CDR3 has 16 residues. CDR1 and CDR2 (germline): MDHEN, SYDVKM. As DNA, the CDR3 is TGTGCCAGCAGGCCAACACTAGCGGGGCCCTACTACGAGCAGTACTTC. Translation: CASRPTLAGPYYEQYF.

The V gene is TRBV7-2, the J gene TRBJ2-1, with TRBD2 identical over 8 bases. This CDR3 has 16 residues. Germline V lookup: CDR1 SGHTA, CDR2 FQGNSA. Trimming cost V 1 base and J 7 bases; bases outside gene matches: 9. The CDR3 here is CASSLGASGRRNEQFF. For the CDR3, the DNA is TGTGCCAGCAGCTTAGGTGCAAGCGGGAGACGGAATGAGCAGTTCTTC.

V gene TRBV5-1 combines with J gene TRBJ1-5; 7 bases fit TRBD1. Unmatched junction bases numbered 8, after V lost 2 bases and J lost 6 bases. This CDR3 is built from 15 residues. Germline V gene sequence: CDR1 SGHRS, CDR2 YFSETQ. CDR3 sequence reads: CASSLTGEVGQPQHF. DNA of the CDR3: TGCGCCAGCAGCTTAACAGGGGAGGTCGGTCAGCCCCAGCATTTT.

The rearrangement joins TRBV4-1 to TRBJ1-4; 7 nucleotides match TRBD1. J was trimmed by 7 bases and V by 4 bases; bases with no gene match: 6. Per the germline V gene, CDR1 is MGHRA and CDR2 is YSYEKL. This CDR3 is 14 amino acids long. CDR3 protein: CASSLTGYGEKLFF. The CDR3 bases are TGCGCCAGCAGCCTGACAGGGTACGGTGAAAAACTGTTTTTT.

This rearrangement joins TRBV5-1 to TRBJ1-2; TRBD1 aligns across 7 bases. The CDR3 spans 13 residues. Per the germline V gene, CDR1 is SGHRS and CDR2 is YFSETQ. Trimming at V came to 2 bases and at J to 8 bases, leaving 6 bases not matched to a gene. CDR3 region: CASSFTNRGGYTF. Here the CDR3 DNA reads TGCGCCAGCAGCTTTACGAACAGGGGCGGCTACACCTTC.

The count of this clone is one. The CDR3 coding sequence is TGTGCCAGCGGGCGGGACAGTTATCAGCCCCAGCATTTT. This gives the protein CASGRDSYQPQHF. V is TRBV2 and J is TRBJ1-5; 7 bases match TRBD1. Germline CDR1 SNHLY, CDR2 FYNNEI. CDR3 size: 13 residues. V lost 8 bases, J lost 5 bases, and 6 bases stayed unmatched.

V gene TRBV3-1 (or the pseudogene TRBV3-2) combines with J gene TRBJ2-5, with 9 bases lining up with TRBD1. The junction had 10 bases not matched to a gene; V was cut back by 4 bases and J by 4 bases. The CDR3 totals 16 residues. The germline CDR1 and CDR2 sequences are LGHDT and YNNKEL (reference sequence). In DNA form, the CDR3 reads TGTGCCAGCAGCCGGCGGGACAGGGCTCTAGGAGAGACCCAGTACTTC. This codes for CASSRRDRALGETQYF.

This CDR3 is CASSVGPGGVQETQYF. CDR3 bases: TGTGCCAGCAGCGTAGGCCCAGGGGGAGTCCAAGAGACCCAGTACTTC. The gene calls are TRBV9 and TRBJ2-5, with 7 positions matching TRBD1. The germline V gene encodes CDR1 SGDLS and CDR2 YYNGEE. Unmatched junction bases numbered 6, after V lost 0 bases and J lost 1 base. The CDR3 runs 16 residues.